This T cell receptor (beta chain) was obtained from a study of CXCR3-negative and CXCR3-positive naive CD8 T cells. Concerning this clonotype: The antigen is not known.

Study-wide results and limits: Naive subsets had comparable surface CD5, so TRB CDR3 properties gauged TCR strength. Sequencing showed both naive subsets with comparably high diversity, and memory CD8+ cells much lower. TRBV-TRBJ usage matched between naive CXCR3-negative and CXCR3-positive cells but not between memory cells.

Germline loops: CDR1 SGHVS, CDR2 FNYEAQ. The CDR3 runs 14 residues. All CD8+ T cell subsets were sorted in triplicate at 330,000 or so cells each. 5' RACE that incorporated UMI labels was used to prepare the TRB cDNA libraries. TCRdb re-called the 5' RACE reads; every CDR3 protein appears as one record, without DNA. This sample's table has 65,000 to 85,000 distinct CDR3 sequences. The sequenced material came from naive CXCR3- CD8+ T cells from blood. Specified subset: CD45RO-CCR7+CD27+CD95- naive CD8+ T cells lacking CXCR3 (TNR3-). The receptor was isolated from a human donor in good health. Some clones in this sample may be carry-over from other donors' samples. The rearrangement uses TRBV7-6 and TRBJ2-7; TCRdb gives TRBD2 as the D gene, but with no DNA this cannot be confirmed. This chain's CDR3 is CASSSGEITYEQYF. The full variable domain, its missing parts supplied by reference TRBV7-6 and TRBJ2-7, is GAGVSQSPRYKVTKRGQDVALRCDPISGHVSLYWYRQALGQGPEFLTYFNYEAQQDKSGLPNDRFSAERPEGSISTLTIQRTEQRDSAMYRCASSSGEITYEQYFGPGTRLTVT.